One T cell receptor beta chain is described in this entry. Its antigen remains unknown. These data are taken from a study of PD-L1 blockade in urothelial cancer. Study-wide background: From 0 to 3 prior chemotherapy regimens had been given to the patients. Blood was subjected to analysis at 3 weeks (second dose) and 6 weeks following treatment start. Findings of the study overall: Tumor-associated TCR clones expanded more in blood at 3 weeks in patients with durable benefit.

Germline-derived CDR1 and CDR2 are MNHEY and SMNVEV (reference sequence). Trimming removed 2 bases from V and 4 bases from J, with 12 bases in between. The CDR3 is 15 residues long. Sequenced by immunoSEQ multiplex PCR; TCRdb stores in-frame clones only, minus some. Of about 76,000 clones listed, 80% to 90% are singletons. The specimen was PBMCs, collected around atezolizumab (anti-PD-L1) treatment. The chain recombines TRBV27 with TRBJ1-3; D ambiguous. This sequence was found in a man in his 70s with urothelial cancer. CDR3 in DNA: TGTGCCAGCAGTTTAGGGCCCATGGTAGGAAACACCATATATTTT. Protein product: CASSLGPMVGNTIYF.